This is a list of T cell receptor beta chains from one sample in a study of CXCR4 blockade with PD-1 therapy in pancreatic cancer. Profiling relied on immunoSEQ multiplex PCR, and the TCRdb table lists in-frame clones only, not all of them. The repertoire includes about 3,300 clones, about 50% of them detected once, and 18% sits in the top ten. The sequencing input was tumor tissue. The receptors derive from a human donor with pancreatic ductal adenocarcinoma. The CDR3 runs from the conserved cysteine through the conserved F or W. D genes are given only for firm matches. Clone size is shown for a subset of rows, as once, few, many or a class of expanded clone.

CDR3: CAWSKPNTEAFF
DNA: TGTGCCTGGAGTAAACCTAACACTGAAGCTTTCTTT
size: NA
D: NA
J: TRBJ1-1
length: 12
V: TRBV30

CDR3: CASSQEGADQPQHF
DNA: TGCGCCAGCAGCCAAGAGGGGGCGGATCAGCCCCAGCATTTT
size: large
D: NA
J: TRBJ1-5
length: 14
V: TRBV4-1

CDR3: CASSPGTADTQYF
DNA: TGTGCCAGCTCACCAGGGACGGCAGATACGCAGTATTTT
size: NA
D: NA
J: TRBJ2-3
length: 13
V: TRBV18

CDR3: CASSFAGSGELFF
DNA: TGTGCCAGCAGCTTCGCGGGATCCGGGGAGCTGTTTTTT
size: many
D: NA
J: TRBJ2-2
length: 13
V: TRBV7-1

CDR3: CAWSVAGDWMDEQFF
DNA: TGTGCCTGGAGTGTAGCCGGGGACTGGATGGATGAGCAGTTCTTC
size: few
D: NA
J: TRBJ2-1
length: 15
V: TRBV30

CDR3: CASSVGTHDNEQFF
DNA: TGTGCCAGCAGCGTAGGGACACACGACAATGAGCAGTTCTTC
size: few
D: NA
J: TRBJ2-1
length: 14
V: TRBV9

CDR3: CASSQDVWGIWETQYF
DNA: TGTGCCAGCAGCCAAGACGTTTGGGGGATTTGGGAGACCCAGTACTTC
size: NA
D: NA
J: TRBJ2-5
length: 16
V: TRBV14

CDR3: CASSEADGGGYTF
DNA: TGTGCCAGCAGTGAAGCGGATGGGGGCGGCTACACCTTC
size: NA
D: NA
J: TRBJ1-2
length: 13
V: TRBV2

CDR3: CASSSTGPLGYNEQFF
DNA: TGTGCCAGCAGTTCAACGGGGCCCCTCGGGTACAATGAGCAGTTCTTC
size: NA
D: NA
J: TRBJ2-1
length: 16
V: TRBV28

CDR3: CASRGQNTGELFF
DNA: TGTGCCAGTAGAGGACAGAACACCGGGGAGCTGTTTTTT
size: once
D: NA
J: TRBJ2-2
length: 13
V: TRBV19

CDR3: CASSMGQGENSNQPQHF
DNA: TGTGCCAGTAGTATGGGACAGGGTGAGAATAGCAATCAGCCCCAGCATTTT
size: NA
D: TRBD1
J: TRBJ1-5
length: 17
V: TRBV19

CDR3: CASSSNTEAFF
DNA: TGTGCCAGCAGTTCTAACACTGAAGCTTTCTTT
size: NA
D: NA
J: TRBJ1-1
length: 11
V: TRBV6-4

CDR3: CASSRTVTNYGYTF
DNA: TGTGCCAGCAGTCGGACAGTTACTAACTATGGCTACACCTTT
size: few
D: NA
J: TRBJ1-2
length: 14
V: TRBV6-8

CDR3: CASSPNRASDTQYF
DNA: TGTGCCAGCAGCCCCAACCGGGCCTCAGATACGCAGTATTTT
size: once
D: NA
J: TRBJ2-3
length: 14
V: TRBV14

CDR3: CASSILLAGGSYEQYF
DNA: TGTGCCAGTAGCATACTACTAGCGGGAGGGTCCTACGAGCAGTACTTC
size: NA
D: TRBD2
J: TRBJ2-7
length: 16
V: TRBV19

CDR3: CASSTGDRGLQYF
DNA: TGTGCCAGTAGTACCGGGGACAGGGGGTTGCAGTACTTC
size: NA
D: TRBD1
J: TRBJ2-7
length: 13
V: TRBV19

CDR3: CASSEQSSGNTIYF
DNA: TGCGCCAGCAGCGAACAGAGCTCTGGAAACACCATATATTTT
size: NA
D: NA
J: TRBJ1-3
length: 14
V: TRBV5-1

CDR3: CASSLLSGVGNEQFF
DNA: TGTGCCAGCAGCTTATTATCGGGGGTTGGCAATGAGCAGTTCTTC
size: many
D: NA
J: TRBJ2-1
length: 15
V: TRBV11-3

CDR3: CASSLNNRVQETQYF
DNA: TGTGCCAGCAGCTTAAACAACAGGGTCCAAGAGACCCAGTACTTC
size: many
D: NA
J: TRBJ2-5
length: 15
V: TRBV11-3

CDR3: CASSRREGEELFF
DNA: TGCGCCAGCAGCCGTCGTGAGGGAGAGGAGCTGTTTTTT
size: NA
D: NA
J: TRBJ2-2
length: 13
V: TRBV4-1

CDR3: CASSLTGRGGYTEAFF
DNA: TGTGCCAGCAGCCTAACCGGCCGGGGGGGGTACACTGAAGCTTTCTTT
size: NA
D: NA
J: TRBJ1-1
length: 16
V: TRBV28

CDR3: CATDPGQNQPQHF
DNA: TGTGCCACCGACCCGGGACAGAATCAGCCCCAGCATTTT
size: few
D: TRBD1
J: TRBJ1-5
length: 13
V: TRBV19

CDR3: CASSGQDPVRETQYF
DNA: TGTGCCAGCAGTGGACAGGACCCGGTACGAGAGACCCAGTACTTC
size: few
D: TRBD1
J: TRBJ2-5
length: 15
V: TRBV9

CDR3: CASTSPSGVYYGYTF
DNA: TGTGCCAGTACCTCACCCTCGGGGGTCTACTATGGCTACACCTTC
size: NA
D: NA
J: TRBJ1-2
length: 15
V: TRBV19

CDR3: CASSGKGQNTGELFF
DNA: TGTGCCAGCAGCGGGAAGGGACAGAACACCGGGGAGCTGTTTTTT
size: few
D: NA
J: TRBJ2-2
length: 15
V: TRBV25-1

CDR3: CASSEFLNTEAFF
DNA: TGTGCCAGTAGTGAATTCTTGAACACTGAAGCTTTCTTT
size: NA
D: NA
J: TRBJ1-1
length: 13
V: TRBV19

CDR3: CASSRAGGYHEQYF
DNA: TGTGCCAGTAGTCGGGCGGGAGGGTACCACGAGCAGTACTTC
size: NA
D: TRBD2
J: TRBJ2-7
length: 14
V: TRBV19

CDR3: CASSQVAGSNTGELFF
DNA: TGTGCCAGCAGCCAAGTCGCGGGGTCCAACACCGGGGAGCTGTTTTTT
size: NA
D: NA
J: TRBJ2-2
length: 16
V: TRBV14

CDR3: CSVKGQGWDTQYF
DNA: TGCAGCGTTAAGGGACAGGGATGGGATACGCAGTATTTT
size: NA
D: TRBD1
J: TRBJ2-3
length: 13
V: TRBV29-1

CDR3: CASSLTSGRTDTQYF
DNA: TGTGCCAGCAGCTTGACTAGCGGGAGGACAGATACGCAGTATTTT
size: NA
D: TRBD2
J: TRBJ2-3
length: 15
V: TRBV11-3

CDR3: CASSLARGGNEKLFF
DNA: TGTGCCAGCAGCTTAGCTAGAGGGGGCAATGAAAAACTGTTTTTT
size: NA
D: NA
J: TRBJ1-4
length: 15
V: TRBV7-5

CDR3: CASTPSGSRNTQYF
DNA: TGTGCCAGTACCCCCAGCGGGAGTAGGAATACGCAGTATTTT
size: NA
D: TRBD2
J: TRBJ2-3
length: 14
V: TRBV19

CDR3: CASSQVLGPKNIQYF
DNA: TGTGCCAGCAGCCAAGTATTAGGGCCCAAAAACATTCAGTACTTC
size: once
D: NA
J: TRBJ2-4
length: 15
V: TRBV11-3

CDR3: CASRDGTGARPQHF
DNA: TGTGCCAGCAGAGATGGGACAGGCGCACGGCCCCAGCATTTT
size: NA
D: TRBD1
J: TRBJ1-5
length: 14
V: TRBV28

CDR3: CASSIDYSNTGELFF
DNA: TGTGCCAGTAGTATTGACTACTCGAACACCGGGGAGCTGTTTTTT
size: NA
D: NA
J: TRBJ2-2
length: 15
V: TRBV19

CDR3: CASSLFATSDNEQFF
DNA: TGTGCCAGCAGCTTGTTCGCAACTAGCGATAATGAGCAGTTCTTC
size: NA
D: TRBD2
J: TRBJ2-1
length: 15
V: TRBV11-3

CDR3: CASSFGVGERHF
DNA: TGTGCCAGCAGTTTCGGCGTCGGGGAGAGGCATTTT
size: NA
D: NA
J: TRBJ1-5
length: 12
V: TRBV28

CDR3: CASSPQGTGNEKLFF
DNA: TGTGCCAGCTCACCACAAGGGACAGGGAATGAAAAACTGTTTTTT
size: NA
D: TRBD1
J: TRBJ1-4
length: 15
V: TRBV18

CDR3: CAWSAGSHNQPQHF
DNA: TGTGCCTGGAGTGCGGGCAGTCACAATCAGCCCCAGCATTTT
size: NA
D: NA
J: TRBJ1-5
length: 14
V: TRBV30

CDR3: CASSPTPRGGELFF
DNA: TGCGCCAGCAGCCCGACCCCAAGAGGCGGGGAGCTGTTTTTT
size: few
D: NA
J: TRBJ2-2
length: 14
V: TRBV4-1

CDR3: CASSVGPGANTGELFF
DNA: TGTGCCAGCAGCGTAGGCCCGGGAGCGAACACCGGGGAGCTGTTTTTT
size: NA
D: NA
J: TRBJ2-2
length: 16
V: TRBV9